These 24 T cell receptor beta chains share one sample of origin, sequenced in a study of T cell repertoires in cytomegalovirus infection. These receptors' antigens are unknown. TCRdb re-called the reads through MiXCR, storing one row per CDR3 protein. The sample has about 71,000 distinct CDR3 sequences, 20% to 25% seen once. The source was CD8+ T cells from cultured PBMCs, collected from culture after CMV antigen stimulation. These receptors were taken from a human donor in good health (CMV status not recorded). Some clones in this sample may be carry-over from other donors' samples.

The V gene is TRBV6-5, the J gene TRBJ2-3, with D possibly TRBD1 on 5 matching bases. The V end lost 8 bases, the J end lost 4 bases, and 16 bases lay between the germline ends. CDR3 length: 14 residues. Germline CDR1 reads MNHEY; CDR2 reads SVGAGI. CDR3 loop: CASGPGHEPDTQYF. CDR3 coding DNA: TGTGCCAGCGGGCCAGGACACGAGCCAGATACGCAGTATTTT.

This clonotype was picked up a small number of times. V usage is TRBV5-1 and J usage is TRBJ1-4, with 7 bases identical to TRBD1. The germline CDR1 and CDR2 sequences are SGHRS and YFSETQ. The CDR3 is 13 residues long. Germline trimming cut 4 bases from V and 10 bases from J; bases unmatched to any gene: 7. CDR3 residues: CASSPGAGGKLFF. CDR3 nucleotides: TGCGCCAGCAGCCCGGGTGCAGGGGGAAAACTGTTTTTT.

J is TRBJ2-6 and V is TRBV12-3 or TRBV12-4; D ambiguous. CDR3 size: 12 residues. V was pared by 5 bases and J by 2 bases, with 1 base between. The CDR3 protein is CASSAGANVLTF. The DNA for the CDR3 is TGTGCCAGCAGTGCTGGGGCCAACGTCCTGACTTTC.

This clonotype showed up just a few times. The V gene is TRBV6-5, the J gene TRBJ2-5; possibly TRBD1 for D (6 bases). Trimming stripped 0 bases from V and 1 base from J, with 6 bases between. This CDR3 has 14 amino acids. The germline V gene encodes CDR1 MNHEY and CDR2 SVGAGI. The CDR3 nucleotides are TGTGCCAGCAGTTACTCGGACAGCCAAGAGACCCAGTACTTC. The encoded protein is CASSYSDSQETQYF.

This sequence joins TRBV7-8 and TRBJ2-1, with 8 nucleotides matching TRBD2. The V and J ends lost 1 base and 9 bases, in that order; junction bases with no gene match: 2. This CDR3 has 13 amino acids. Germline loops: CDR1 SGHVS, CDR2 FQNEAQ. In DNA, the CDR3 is TGTGCCAGCAGCTTAGGACTAGCGAGTGAGCAGTTCTTC. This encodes CASSLGLASEQFF. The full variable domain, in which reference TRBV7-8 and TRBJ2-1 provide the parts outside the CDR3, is GAGVSQSPRYKVAKRGQDVALRCDPISGHVSLFWYQQALGQGPEFLTYFQNEAQLDKSGLPSDRFFAERPEGSVSTLKIQRTQQEDSAVYLCASSLGLASEQFFGPGTRLTVL.

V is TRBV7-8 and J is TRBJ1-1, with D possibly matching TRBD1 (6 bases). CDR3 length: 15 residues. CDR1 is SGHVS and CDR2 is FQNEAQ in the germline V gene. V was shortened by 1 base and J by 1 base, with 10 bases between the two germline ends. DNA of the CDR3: TGTGCCAGCAGCTTAGAGGACAGCTCGAACACTGAAGCTTTCTTT. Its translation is CASSLEDSSNTEAFF.

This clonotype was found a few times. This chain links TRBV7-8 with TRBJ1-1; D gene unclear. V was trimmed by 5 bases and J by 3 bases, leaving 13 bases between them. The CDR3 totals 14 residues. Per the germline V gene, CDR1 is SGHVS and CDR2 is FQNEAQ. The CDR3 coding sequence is TGTGCCAGCAGCCGAAAGTCCATGGACACTGAAGCTTTCTTT. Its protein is CASSRKSMDTEAFF.

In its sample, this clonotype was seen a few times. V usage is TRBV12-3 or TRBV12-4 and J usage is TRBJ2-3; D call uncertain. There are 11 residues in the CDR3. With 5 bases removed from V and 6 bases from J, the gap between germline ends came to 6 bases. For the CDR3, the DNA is TGTGCCAGCAGTCTCTCCGATACGCAGTATTTT. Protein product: CASSLSDTQYF.

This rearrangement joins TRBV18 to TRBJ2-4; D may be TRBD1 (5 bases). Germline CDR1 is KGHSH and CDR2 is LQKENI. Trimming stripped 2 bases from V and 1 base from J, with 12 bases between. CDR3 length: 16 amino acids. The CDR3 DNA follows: TGTGCCAGCTCACCAGGGCCCAGGGTGGCCAAAAACATTCAGTACTTC. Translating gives CASSPGPRVAKNIQYF. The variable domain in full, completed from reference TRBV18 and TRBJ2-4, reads NAGVMQNPRHLVRRRGQEARLRCSPMKGHSHVYWYRQLPEEGLKFMVYLQKENIIDESGMPKERFSAEFPKEGPSILRIQQVVRGDSAAYFCASSPGPRVAKNIQYFGAGTRLSVL.

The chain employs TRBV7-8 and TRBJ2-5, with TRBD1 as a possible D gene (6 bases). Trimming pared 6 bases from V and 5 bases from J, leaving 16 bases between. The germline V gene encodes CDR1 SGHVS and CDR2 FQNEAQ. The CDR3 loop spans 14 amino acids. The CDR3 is CASSSPGAKETQYF. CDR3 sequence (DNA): TGTGCCAGCAGTTCGCCAGGGGCGAAGGAGACCCAGTACTTC.

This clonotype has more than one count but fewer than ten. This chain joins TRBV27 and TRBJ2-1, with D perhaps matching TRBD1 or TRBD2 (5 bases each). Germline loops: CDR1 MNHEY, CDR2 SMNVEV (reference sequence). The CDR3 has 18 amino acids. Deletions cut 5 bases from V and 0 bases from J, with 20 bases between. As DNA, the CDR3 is TGTGCCAGCAGTCTACCCGGGACGGTCCGAAACTCCTACAATGAGCAGTTCTTC. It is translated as CASSLPGTVRNSYNEQFF.

The CDR3 DNA follows: TGTGCCAGTAGTGCCGGGACAGGGGGGACCTACGAGCAGTACTTC. Translated: CASSAGTGGTYEQYF. This chain links TRBV19 with TRBJ2-7; 11 positions match TRBD1. V lost 5 bases, J lost 2 bases, and 5 bases stayed unmatched. The length of the CDR3 is 15 residues. Germline CDR1 LNHDA, CDR2 SQIVND (reference sequence).

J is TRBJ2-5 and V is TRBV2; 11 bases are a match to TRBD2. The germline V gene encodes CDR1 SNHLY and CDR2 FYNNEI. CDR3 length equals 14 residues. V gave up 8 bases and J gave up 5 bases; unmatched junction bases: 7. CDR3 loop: CASPRLAGKETQYF. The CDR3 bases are TGTGCCAGCCCGAGACTAGCGGGGAAGGAGACCCAGTACTTC. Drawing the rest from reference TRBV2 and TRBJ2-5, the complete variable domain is EPEVTQTPSHQVTQMGQEVILRCVPISNHLYFYWYRQILGQKVEFLVSFYNNEISEKSEIFDDQFSVERPDGSNFTLKIRSTKLEDSAMYFCASPRLAGKETQYFGPGTRLLVL.

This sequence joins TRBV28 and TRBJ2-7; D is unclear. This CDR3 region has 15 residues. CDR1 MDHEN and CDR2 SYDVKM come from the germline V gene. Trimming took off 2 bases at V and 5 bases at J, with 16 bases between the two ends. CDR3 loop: CASSLGAGPIDEQYF. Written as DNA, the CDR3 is TGTGCCAGCAGTTTAGGCGCCGGCCCCATCGACGAGCAGTACTTC.

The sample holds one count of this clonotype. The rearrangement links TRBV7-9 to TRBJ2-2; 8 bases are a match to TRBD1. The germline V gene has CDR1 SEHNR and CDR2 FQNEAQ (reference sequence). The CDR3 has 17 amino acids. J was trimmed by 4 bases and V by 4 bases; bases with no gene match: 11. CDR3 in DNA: TGTGCCAGCAGCTCATCGGACAGGGCCAGGGGCACCGGGGAGCTGTTTTTT. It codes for CASSSSDRARGTGELFF.

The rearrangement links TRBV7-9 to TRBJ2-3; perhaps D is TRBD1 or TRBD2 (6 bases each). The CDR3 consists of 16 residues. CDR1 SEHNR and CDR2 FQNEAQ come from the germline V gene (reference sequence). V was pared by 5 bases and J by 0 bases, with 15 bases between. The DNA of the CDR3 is TGTGCCAGCAGCAACACCCAGGGGACTAGCACAGATACGCAGTATTTT. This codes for CASSNTQGTSTDTQYF.

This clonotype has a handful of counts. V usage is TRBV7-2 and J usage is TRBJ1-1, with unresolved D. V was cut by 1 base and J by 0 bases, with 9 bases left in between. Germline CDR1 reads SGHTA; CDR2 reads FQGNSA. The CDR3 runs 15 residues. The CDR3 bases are TGTGCCAGCAGCTTAGGACACTTAATGAACACTGAAGCTTTCTTT. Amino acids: CASSLGHLMNTEAFF.

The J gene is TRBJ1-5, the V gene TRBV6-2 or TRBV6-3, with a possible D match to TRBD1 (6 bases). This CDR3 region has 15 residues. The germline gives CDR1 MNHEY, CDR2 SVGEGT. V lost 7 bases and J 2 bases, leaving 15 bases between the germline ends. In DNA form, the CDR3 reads TGTGCCAGCACCCTAGACAGGCTTGGCAATCAGCCCCAGCATTTT. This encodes CASTLDRLGNQPQHF.

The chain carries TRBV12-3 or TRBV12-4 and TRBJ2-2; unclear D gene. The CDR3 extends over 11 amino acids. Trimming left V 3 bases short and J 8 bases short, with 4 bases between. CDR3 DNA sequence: TGTGCCAGCAGTTTGTTAGGGGAGCTGTTTTTT. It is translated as CASSLLGELFF.

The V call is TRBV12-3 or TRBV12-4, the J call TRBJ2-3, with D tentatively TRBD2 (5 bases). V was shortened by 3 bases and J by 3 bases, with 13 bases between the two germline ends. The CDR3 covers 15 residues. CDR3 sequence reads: CASSFGVSGTDTQYF. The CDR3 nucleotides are TGTGCCAGCAGTTTCGGGGTTTCTGGTACAGATACGCAGTATTTT.

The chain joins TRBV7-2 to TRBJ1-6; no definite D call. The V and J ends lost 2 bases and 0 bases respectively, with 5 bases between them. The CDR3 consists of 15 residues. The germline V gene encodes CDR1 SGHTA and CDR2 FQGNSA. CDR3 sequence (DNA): TGTGCCAGCAGCTTACCGAGCTCCTATAATTCACCCCTCCACTTT. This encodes CASSLPSSYNSPLHF.

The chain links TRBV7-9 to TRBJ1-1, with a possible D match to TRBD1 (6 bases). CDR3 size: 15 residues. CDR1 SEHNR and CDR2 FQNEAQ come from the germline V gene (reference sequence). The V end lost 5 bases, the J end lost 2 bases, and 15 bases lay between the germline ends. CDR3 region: CASSPQRGENTEAFF. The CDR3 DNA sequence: TGTGCCAGCAGCCCCCAAAGGGGGGAAAACACTGAAGCTTTCTTT.

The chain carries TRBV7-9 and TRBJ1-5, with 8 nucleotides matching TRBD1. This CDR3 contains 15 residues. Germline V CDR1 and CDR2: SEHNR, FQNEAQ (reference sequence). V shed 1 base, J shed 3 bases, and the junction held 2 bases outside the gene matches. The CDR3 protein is CASSLGTGSNQPQHF. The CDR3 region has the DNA TGTGCCAGCAGCTTAGGGACAGGGTCCAATCAGCCCCAGCATTTT.

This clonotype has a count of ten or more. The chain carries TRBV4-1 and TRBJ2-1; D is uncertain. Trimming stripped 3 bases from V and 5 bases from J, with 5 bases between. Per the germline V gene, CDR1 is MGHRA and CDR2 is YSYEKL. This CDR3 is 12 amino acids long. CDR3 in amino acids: CASSQGNNEQFF. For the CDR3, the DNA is TGCGCCAGCAGCCAGGGTAACAATGAGCAGTTCTTC.